This T cell receptor beta chain appears in the sequencing data of a study of cytomegalovirus exposure and HLA in healthy donors. Study-wide findings and caveats: Relative to the approximately 700-donor mean, N-insertions were reportedly fewer in an Asian-associated ancestry cluster in a later analysis. DRB1 showed the most TCR associations and HLA-C the fewest in a later analysis, as rates varied by HLA locus. Researchers reported in a later analysis that common viral pathogens appeared linked to several top clusters. Investigators reported 150 to 200 TCR beta chains as tied to cytomegalovirus.

Points on this clone: Its antigen is as yet unknown.

With 60 Vbeta and 13 Jbeta primers, the PCR was carried out. Some clones are missing from TCRdb's copy, which holds only in-frame ones; the method was immunoSEQ multiplex PCR. The sample shows more than 100,000 clones, roughly 9.6% of them seen only once. Per germline, CDR1 MNHNS and CDR2 SASEGT. The CDR3 extends over 16 amino acids. V lost 4 bases and J 3 bases, leaving 18 bases between the germline ends. This clonotype was sampled from a woman in her thirties or forties in good health and CMV-seropositive. Sequencing was performed on PBMCs. The rearrangement uses TRBV6-1 and TRBJ2-5; possibly TRBD1 for D (5 bases). CDR3 sequence reads: CASSGSRRGIKETQYF. As DNA, the CDR3 is TGTGCCAGCAGTGGATCCCGTAGGGGAATAAAAGAGACCCAGTACTTC.